This T cell receptor (beta chain) was found in a study of cytomegalovirus exposure and HLA in healthy donors. Germline V gene lookup returns CDR1 SGHRS and CDR2 YFSETQ. The CDR3 spans 16 residues. Trimming removed 4 bases from V and 0 bases from J, with 15 bases in between. Profiling relied on immunoSEQ multiplex PCR, and the TCRdb table lists in-frame clones only, not all of them. The sample lists a few hundred thousand clones; roughly 87% were seen once. The specimen was PBMCs. The chain joins TRBV5-1 to TRBJ2-3, with a weak D call TRBD2 (5 bases). The clonotype comes from a man aged 18 to 30 in good health and CMV-seropositive. CDR3 DNA sequence: TGCGCCAGCAGCCGAGGCGGGTTTCTGAGCACAGATACGCAGTATTTT. It yields the protein CASSRGGFLSTDTQYF.